Presented here are 22 T cell receptor beta chains from one specimen sequenced in a study of OX40 agonist ivuxolimab in advanced cancers. TCRdb keeps only in-frame clones here, not all; method: immunoSEQ multiplex PCR. The sample consists of 20,000 to 25,000 clones, 84% of them appearing once. Sequenced material: CD4+ or CD8+ T cells sorted from blood, taken in a trial of the OX40 agonist ivuxolimab. The receptors were gathered from an adult with an advanced solid tumor such as melanoma, head and neck, liver or kidney cancer.

This chain uses TRBV2 with TRBJ2-4; D unclear. Germline CDR1 and CDR2: SNHLY and FYNNEI. This CDR3 region has 12 residues. V lost 8 bases and J lost 5, with 10 bases in between. DNA of the CDR3: TGTGCCAGCGGGGATTTCGAAAACATTCAGTACTTC. Its protein product is CASGDFENIQYF.

This clone was observed once. This chain connects TRBV2 to TRBJ2-2; TRBD1 aligns across 8 bases. The CDR3 length is 16 residues. The V gene's germline CDR1 is SNHLY and CDR2 FYNNEI. The J segment lost 5 bases and the V segment lost 2 bases, leaving 7 bases of the junction unmatched. The CDR3: CASSEWGRGPTGELFF. The CDR3 nucleotides read TGTGCCAGCAGTGAATGGGGCAGGGGGCCGACCGGGGAGCTGTTTTTT.

As regards this clone: A junction boundary mismatches the germline segment, possibly from a read error. The chain combines TRBV2 with TRBJ2-5; no clear D gene. Germline V CDR1 and CDR2: SNHLY, FYNNEI. The CDR3 totals 10 residues. The CDR3 loop is CASSEAVADF. CDR3 bases: TGTGCCAGCAGTGAAGCGGTAGCCGACTTC. Full variable domain (remainder filled in from reference TRBV2 and TRBJ2-5): EPEVTQTPSHQVTQMGQEVILRCVPISNHLYFYWYRQILGQKVEFLVSFYNNEISEKSEIFDDQFSVERPDGSNFTLKIRSTKLEDSAMYFCASSEAVADFGPGTRLLVL.

Only a few counts were recorded for this clone. The DNA of the CDR3 is TGTGCCAGCAGTGAAAACAGGTTCCCAGTTAGGGCCTACGAGCAGTACTTC. Protein sequence: CASSENRFPVRAYEQYF. The chain couples TRBV6-1 to TRBJ2-7, with D perhaps matching TRBD1 (5 bases). CDR1 and CDR2 from the germline V gene are MNHNS and SASEGT. V dropped 2 bases and J dropped 2 bases, with 19 bases sitting between them. This CDR3 region has 17 residues.

The genes are TRBV14 and TRBJ2-1, with 9 bases identical to TRBD2. The CDR3 runs to 15 residues. The J segment lost 4 bases and the V segment lost 6 bases, leaving 7 bases of the junction unmatched. In germline, CDR1 is SGHDN, CDR2 FVKESK. The CDR3 is CASRHSGSTYNEQFF. The CDR3 DNA is TGTGCCAGCAGACATAGCGGGAGTACTTACAATGAGCAGTTCTTC. The variable domain in full, completed from reference TRBV14 and TRBJ2-1, reads EAGVTQFPSHSVIEKGQTVTLRCDPISGHDNLYWYRRVMGKEIKFLLHFVKESKQDESGMPNNRFLAERTGGTYSTLKVQPAELEDSGVYFCASRHSGSTYNEQFFGPGTRLTVL.

The rearrangement uses TRBV6-5 and TRBJ2-7; D perhaps matches TRBD1 (6 bases). In germline, CDR1 is MNHEY, CDR2 SVGAGI. The V gene lost 4 bases and the J gene lost 3 bases, with 10 bases spanning the gap. The CDR3 sequence is 13 residues long. CDR3 amino acids: CASSWKTGYEQYF. Written as DNA, the CDR3 is TGTGCCAGCAGTTGGAAGACAGGCTACGAGCAGTACTTC.

CDR3 sequence (DNA): TGCGCCAGCAGCCAAGATGGAAGGGGGCTAGCCTACGAGCAGTACTTC. Its translation is CASSQDGRGLAYEQYF. The chain carries TRBV4-1 and TRBJ2-7; TRBD1 matches at 7 bases. V lost 0 bases to trimming and J lost 2 bases; unmatched junction nucleotides: 7. CDR1 and CDR2 (germline): MGHRA, YSYEKL. The CDR3 totals 16 residues.

This clone has just a few counts. The chain uses TRBV28 and TRBJ2-7; TRBD2 aligns across 9 bases. The CDR3 spans 15 residues. Per germline, CDR1 MDHEN and CDR2 SYDVKM. Germline trimming cut 7 bases from V and 4 bases from J; bases unmatched to any gene: 11. CDR3 nucleotides: TGTGCCAGCACCCCTACTCCAGCGGGAGGTTACGAGCAGTACTTC. Its protein product is CASTPTPAGGYEQYF.

The rearrangement joins TRBV5-6 to TRBJ2-3; possibly TRBD1 for D (5 bases). The CDR3 has 17 amino acids. CDR1 is SGHDT and CDR2 is YYEEEE in the germline V gene. The V and J ends lost 5 bases and 7 bases respectively, with 26 bases between them. CDR3 in DNA: TGTGCCAGCAGACTTTACTCGACAGCCGGCTACTTTAATACGCAGTATTTT. Translation gives CASRLYSTAGYFNTQYF.

This clone was seen at least ten times. This same CDR3 is encoded by further DNA sequences in the sample. The genes are TRBV7-8 and TRBJ2-1; D gene unclear. The CDR3 has 12 residues. V was cut by 8 bases and J by 6 bases, with 11 bases left in between. Per germline, CDR1 SGHVS and CDR2 FQNEAQ. CDR3 coding DNA: TGTGCCAGCTCCTTACGGTCCAATGAGCAGTTCTTC. This encodes CASSLRSNEQFF. The full variable domain, in which reference TRBV7-8 and TRBJ2-1 provide the parts outside the CDR3, is GAGVSQSPRYKVAKRGQDVALRCDPISGHVSLFWYQQALGQGPEFLTYFQNEAQLDKSGLPSDRFFAERPEGSVSTLKIQRTQQEDSAVYLCASSLRSNEQFFGPGTRLTVL.

The V call is TRBV11-1, the J call TRBJ2-7; 13 nucleotides line up with TRBD2. The trim removed 4 bases at V and 0 bases at J, leaving 6 bases unmatched. Germline assignment: CDR1 SGHAT and CDR2 FQDESV (reference sequence). The CDR3 is 17 amino acids. The CDR3 DNA sequence: TGTGCCAGCAGCTCAGGACTAGCGGGGGAAAGCTCCTACGAGCAGTACTTC. It is translated as CASSSGLAGESSYEQYF.

V usage is TRBV27 and J usage is TRBJ2-7; no clear D gene. The V end was cut by 0 bases, the J end by 0 bases, with 9 bases between. Looked up from germline, CDR1 is MNHEY and CDR2 is SMNVEV (reference sequence). This CDR3 spans 15 amino acids. Written as DNA, the CDR3 is TGTGCCAGCAGTTTATCGGACGGTAGCTCCTACGAGCAGTACTTC. This encodes CASSLSDGSSYEQYF.

The rearrangement uses TRBV6-5 and TRBJ2-7; D gene uncertain. The ends were cut back, 0 bases at V and 4 bases at J, with 7 bases in the middle. CDR3 length: 13 amino acids. CDR1 is MNHEY, CDR2 SVGAGI, per germline. The chain's CDR3 is CASSYSWAYEQYF. The CDR3, as DNA: TGTGCCAGCAGTTACTCTTGGGCTTACGAGCAGTACTTC.

For the CDR3, the DNA is TGTGCCAGCAGCTTGGTAGGCAGAGAAGACACCTTC. It codes for CASSLVGREDTF. The genes are TRBV5-5 and TRBJ1-2; no reliable D call. This CDR3 is 12 amino acids long. Germline V gene lookup returns CDR1 SGHKS and CDR2 YYEKEE (reference sequence). Trimming stripped 0 bases from V and 12 bases from J, with 12 bases between.

As DNA, the CDR3 is TGTGCCAGTAGATCTGGGGCCAACGTCCTGACTTTC. Its translation: CASRSGANVLTF. This sequence joins TRBV27 and TRBJ2-6; D is ambiguous. Germline CDR1 is MNHEY and CDR2 is SMNVEV (reference sequence). Trimming cost V 9 bases and J 1 base, with 4 bases left between them. The CDR3 loop spans 12 amino acids.

The chain carries TRBV21-1 and TRBJ2-7; the D call TRBD1 from the table was never checked on the DNA. TRBV21-1 is a recognized pseudogene. The CDR3 covers 16 residues. Here the CDR3 DNA reads TGTGCCAGCAGTCGACAGGGAGAGGGGAAATCCTACGAGCAGTACTTC. Protein product: CASSRQGEGKSYEQYF.

The chain links TRBV7-6 to TRBJ2-5; D call uncertain. Germline V gene lookup returns CDR1 SGHVS and CDR2 FNYEAQ. V dropped 7 bases and J dropped 4 bases, with 16 bases sitting between them. CDR3 size: 14 residues. The CDR3 sequence is CASTTKWMGETQYF. The CDR3 DNA sequence: TGTGCCAGCACCACCAAGTGGATGGGAGAGACCCAGTACTTC.

The chain recombines TRBV4-2 with TRBJ1-3; TRBD1 might be the D (5 bases). The CDR3 totals 14 residues. The V and J ends lost 5 bases and 1 base respectively, with 9 bases between them. The germline CDR1 and CDR2 sequences are LGHNA and YNFKEQ. The CDR3 DNA is TGTGCCAGCAGCTTACAGGAATCTGGAAACACCATATATTTT. It specifies CASSLQESGNTIYF.

The V gene is TRBV5-8, the J gene TRBJ2-1; D not resolved. This CDR3 is built from 12 residues. Looked up from germline, CDR1 is SGHTS and CDR2 is YDEGEE. Trimming stripped 0 bases from V and 6 bases from J, with 4 bases between. The CDR3 protein is CASSLGLNEQFF. Written as DNA, the CDR3 is TGTGCCAGCAGCTTGGGGCTCAATGAGCAGTTCTTC.

The V and J genes are TRBV28 and TRBJ1-5, with a weak D call TRBD1 (5 bases). Germline V gene data show CDR1 as MDHEN and CDR2 as SYDVKM. There are 13 residues in the CDR3. V gave up 8 bases and J gave up 6 bases, with 14 bases separating them. CDR3 sequence reads: CASSEGRGQPQHF. Written as DNA, the CDR3 is TGTGCCAGCTCTGAAGGGAGGGGTCAGCCCCAGCATTTT.

The genes are TRBV30 and TRBJ2-7, with D possibly matching TRBD2 (5 bases). Germline values: CDR1 GTSNPN, CDR2 SVGIG (reference sequence). CDR3 length: 17 amino acids. The V end lost 0 bases, the J end lost 2 bases, and 20 bases lay between the germline ends. CDR3 residues: CAWSVIRDLQETYEQYF. For the CDR3, the DNA is TGTGCCTGGAGTGTCATTCGGGATCTCCAGGAGACCTACGAGCAGTACTTC.

V usage is TRBV9 and J usage is TRBJ1-5; D is ambiguous. The V end lost 4 bases, the J end lost 6 bases, and 11 bases lay between the germline ends. CDR1 and CDR2 (germline): SGDLS, YYNGEE. The CDR3 length is 13 residues. The CDR3 loop reads CASSPGLGQPQHF. In DNA, the CDR3 is TGTGCCAGCAGCCCCGGGTTGGGTCAGCCCCAGCATTTT. Full variable domain (outside the CDR3, taken from reference TRBV9 and TRBJ1-5): DSGVTQTPKHLITATGQRVTLRCSPRSGDLSVYWYQQSLDQGLQFLIQYYNGEERAKGNILERFSAQQFPDLHSELNLSSLELGDSALYFCASSPGLGQPQHFGDGTRLSIL.